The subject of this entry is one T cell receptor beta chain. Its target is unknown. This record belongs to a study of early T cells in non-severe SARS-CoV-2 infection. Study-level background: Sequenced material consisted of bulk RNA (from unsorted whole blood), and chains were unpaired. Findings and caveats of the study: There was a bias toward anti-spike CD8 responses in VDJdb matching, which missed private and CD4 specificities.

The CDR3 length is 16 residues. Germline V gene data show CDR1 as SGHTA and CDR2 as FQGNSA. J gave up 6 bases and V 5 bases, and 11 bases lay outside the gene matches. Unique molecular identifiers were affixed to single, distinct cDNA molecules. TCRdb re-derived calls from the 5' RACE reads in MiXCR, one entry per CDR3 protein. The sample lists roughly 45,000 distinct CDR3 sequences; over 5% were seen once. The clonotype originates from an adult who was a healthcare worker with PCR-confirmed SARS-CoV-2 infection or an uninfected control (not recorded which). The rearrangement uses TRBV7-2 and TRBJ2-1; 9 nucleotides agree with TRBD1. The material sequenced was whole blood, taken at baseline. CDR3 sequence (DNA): TGTGCCAGCAGCCTGGGGACAGGGAGAGGAAGCAATGAGCAGTTCTTC. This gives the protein CASSLGTGRGSNEQFF.